This entry describes one T cell receptor beta chain. The source of the sample is a study of blood T cell repertoires in COVID-19. Looking at the study overall: The study drew acute and convalescent COVID-19 samples from the United States, Italy and Spain.

Original processing notes: For nucleated cells, counts were estimated from reference gene primer amplification. The table came from immunoSEQ multiplex PCR; TCRdb's copy has only in-frame clones and leaves some out. V and J calls and clone size come straight from that table; D and trimming were deduced from the DNA. Of around 120,000 clones listed, roughly 79% were seen once; the top ten hold roughly 7%. Material: peripheral blood. The TCR was taken from a man between 65 and 79 years old with active or convalescent COVID-19.

For the CDR3, the DNA is TGTGCCAGCAGCTTCTCTAGGGGTGAGCAGTTCTTC. Protein: CASSFSRGEQFF. The V and J genes are TRBV7-3 and TRBJ2-1; TRBD1 might be the D (5 bases). Germline V gene data show CDR1 as SGHTA and CDR2 as FQGTGA. This CDR3 contains 12 residues. The V end lost 3 bases, the J end lost 9 bases, and 9 bases lay between the germline ends.